This T cell receptor beta chain was observed in a study of T cell repertoires in cytomegalovirus infection. Using its own MiXCR run on the reads, TCRdb lists one record per CDR3 protein. In the table there are around 300,000 distinct CDR3 sequences, more than 20% of which are singletons. Germline-derived CDR1 and CDR2 are MDHEN and SYDVKM. The germline V and J ends were trimmed by 4 bases and 7 bases, with 16 bases remaining between them. There are 14 residues in the CDR3. This clonotype originated in a human donor in good health (CMV status not recorded). Some clones in this sample may be carry-over from other donors' samples. The chain has TRBV28 and TRBJ1-1, with D tentatively TRBD1 (5 bases). The sample consisted of PBMCs. The CDR3 DNA follows: TGTGCCAGCAGTTCCCCAGGGACCCTGGGTGAAGCTTTCTTT. As protein: CASSSPGTLGEAFF.